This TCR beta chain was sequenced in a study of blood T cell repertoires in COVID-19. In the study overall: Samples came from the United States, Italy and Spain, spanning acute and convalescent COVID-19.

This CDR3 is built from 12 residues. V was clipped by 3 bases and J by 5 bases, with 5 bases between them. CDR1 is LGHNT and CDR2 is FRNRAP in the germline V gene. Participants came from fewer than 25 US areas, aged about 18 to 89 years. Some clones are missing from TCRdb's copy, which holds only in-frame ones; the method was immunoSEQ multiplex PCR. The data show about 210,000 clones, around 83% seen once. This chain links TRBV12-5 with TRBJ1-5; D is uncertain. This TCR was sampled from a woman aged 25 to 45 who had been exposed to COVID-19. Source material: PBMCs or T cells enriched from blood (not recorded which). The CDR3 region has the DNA TGTGCTAGTGGTTTAGCCTATCAGCCCCAGCATTTT. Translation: CASGLAYQPQHF.